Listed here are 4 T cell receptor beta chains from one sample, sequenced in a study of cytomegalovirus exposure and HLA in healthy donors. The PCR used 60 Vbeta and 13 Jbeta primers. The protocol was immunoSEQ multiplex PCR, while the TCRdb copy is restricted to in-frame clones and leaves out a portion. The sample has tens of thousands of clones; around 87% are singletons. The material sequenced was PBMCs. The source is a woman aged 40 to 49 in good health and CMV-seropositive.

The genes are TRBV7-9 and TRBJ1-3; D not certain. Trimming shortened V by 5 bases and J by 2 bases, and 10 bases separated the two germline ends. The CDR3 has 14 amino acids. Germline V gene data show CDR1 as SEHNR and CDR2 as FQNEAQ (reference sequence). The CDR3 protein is CASSTLGTGNTIYF. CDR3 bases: TGTGCCAGCAGCACTCTCGGTACTGGAAACACCATATATTTT. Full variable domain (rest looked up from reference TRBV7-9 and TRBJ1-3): DTGVSQNPRHKITKRGQNVTFRCDPISEHNRLYWYRQTLGQGPEFLTYFQNEAQLEKSRLLSDRFSAERPKGSFSTLEIQRTEQGDSAMYLCASSTLGTGNTIYFGEGSWLTVV.

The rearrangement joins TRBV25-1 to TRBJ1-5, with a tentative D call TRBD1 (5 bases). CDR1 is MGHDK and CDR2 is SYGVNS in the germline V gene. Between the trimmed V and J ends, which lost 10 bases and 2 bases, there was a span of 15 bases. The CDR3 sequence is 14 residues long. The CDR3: CANSPTGGNQPQHF. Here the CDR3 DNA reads TGTGCCAACAGCCCAACGGGGGGCAATCAGCCCCAGCATTTT.

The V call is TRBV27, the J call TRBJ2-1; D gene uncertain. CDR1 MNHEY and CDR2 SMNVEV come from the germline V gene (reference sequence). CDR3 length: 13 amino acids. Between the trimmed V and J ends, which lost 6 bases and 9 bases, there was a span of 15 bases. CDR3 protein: CASSLGLGGEQFF. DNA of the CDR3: TGTGCCAGCAGCCTAGGTTTAGGTGGTGAGCAGTTCTTC.

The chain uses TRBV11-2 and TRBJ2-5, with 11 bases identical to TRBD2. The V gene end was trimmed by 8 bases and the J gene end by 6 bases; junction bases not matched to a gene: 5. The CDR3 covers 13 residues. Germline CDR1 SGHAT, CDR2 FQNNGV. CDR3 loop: CASLGLAGQTQYF. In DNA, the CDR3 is TGTGCCAGCCTTGGACTAGCGGGCCAGACCCAGTACTTC.